This entry concerns a single TCR beta chain. The CDR3 is 15 residues long. The entry originates in a study of monozygotic twins with inflammatory bowel disease. TCRdb reanalyzed the 5' RACE reads and collapses them to one entry per CDR3 protein, without DNA. The data show 200,000 to 250,000 distinct CDR3 sequences, and the top ten clones hold less than 9%. V is TRBV12-3 or TRBV12-4 and J is TRBJ2-1; no DNA is available, so the TRBD2 call from TCRdb remains unchecked. Material: blood. This TCR was recovered from a human donor with ulcerative colitis or Crohn's disease, or a healthy co-twin of an affected twin (not recorded which). The CDR3 loop reads CASSPREGKVNEQFF.